The source of this TCR beta chain is a study of T cell responses to AZD1222 COVID-19 vaccine. Points from the study as a whole: The donors showed a predominance of white British ancestry and of females, with possible underestimation of clonal diversity.

Some clones are missing from TCRdb's copy, which holds only in-frame ones; the method was immunoSEQ multiplex PCR. The sample lists 95,000 to 100,000 clones; roughly nine tenths were seen once. Note on this clone: Its antigen is not known.

Germline-derived CDR1 and CDR2 are MNHEY and SMNVEV (reference sequence). This CDR3 is 18 amino acids long. J was trimmed by 4 bases and V by 4 bases; bases with no gene match: 9. The receptor comes from an adult who received the AZD1222 COVID-19 vaccine. The rearrangement uses TRBV27 and TRBJ2-3, with 15 nucleotides matching TRBD2. The sequencing here drew on peripheral blood, taken 28 days after the second AZD1222 dose. DNA for the CDR3: TGTGCCAGCAGTTCCCCTCCGGGACTAGCGGGAGGAGCAGATACGCAGTATTTT. It specifies CASSSPPGLAGGADTQYF.